This T cell receptor beta chain was captured by sequencing in a study of blood T cells in healthy people across ages. As for the study in general: About one barcoded beta molecule was captured per two T cells (by template switching). Overall study results and limits: Per million T cells, TCR beta diversity dropped about linearly as age rose.

Ranging in age from roughly 6 to 90, the donors were healthy Caucasian individuals from Russia. A sample-barcoded 5' primer and a J-beta primer mix were used in a second PCR of roughly 7 to 11 cycles. A single record per CDR3 protein comes from TCRdb applying MiXCR to the 5' RACE reads. The data hold 800,000 or so distinct CDR3 sequences, with around 25% observed a single time. The CDR3 consists of 15 residues. Germline values: CDR1 SGHRS, CDR2 YFSETQ. This clonotype came up once. The antigen remains undetermined. These same records also appear under a second study, on T cells of mothers and their children. That paper adds: Study donors consisted of three healthy Caucasian mothers and their six children.

The chain is built from TRBV5-1 and TRBJ2-5, with TRBD2 matching 10 bases. The J call is in doubt because the DNA end fits TRBJ2-1 better. Sequencing was carried out using blood. The TCR comes from a boy between 10 and 17 years old in good health. CDR3: CASSLSGREQSEQFF. The CDR3 DNA follows: TGCGCCAGCAGCCTAAGCGGGAGGGAACAGAGTGAGCAGTTCTTC.